This T cell receptor (beta chain) was sequenced during a study of beta chain features in type 1 diabetes. Reverse transcription of all isolated RNA meant that expressed TCRB transcripts were sequenced. Using immunoSEQ multiplex PCR, the repertoire was profiled, and TCRdb retains in-frame clones only, with some absent. The table lists 900,000 or so clones, roughly a sixth of them singletons. Germline CDR1 SGHVS, CDR2 FQNEAQ. This CDR3 spans 14 amino acids. Trimming pared 5 bases from V and 1 base from J, leaving 11 bases between. Sorting based on CD45RO/CCR7/CD25/CD127/CD95/CD27 separated CD4+ naive, central memory, regulatory and stem cell-like memory cells.

The material sequenced was naive CD4+ T cells from blood. This chain links TRBV7-8 with TRBJ2-5; TRBD2 might be the D (6 bases). The receptor was isolated from a young woman in good health. The CDR3 is CASSASVGQETQYF. CDR3 DNA: TGTGCCAGCAGCGCTAGCGTAGGCCAAGAGACCCAGTACTTC.